This T cell receptor beta chain came from a study of T-cell reconstitution after alpha-beta-depleted transplantation in children. During its preparation, the TCRbeta library received unique molecular identifiers. TCRdb redid the calling of the PCR reads with MiXCR, one entry per CDR3 protein. The data show around 380,000 distinct CDR3 sequences, roughly 10% seen once. Germline values: CDR1 SGHAT, CDR2 FQNNGV. The CDR3 has 18 residues. Unmatched junction bases numbered 13, after V lost 4 bases and J lost 4 bases. The source is a human donor who donated a stem cell graft to a child with acute myeloid leukemia. The material sequenced was PBMCs from the stem cell graft donor, taken from the stem cell graft. This chain links TRBV11-2 with TRBJ2-1; 10 bases map to TRBD2. The DNA of the CDR3 is TGTGCCAGCAGCTCAGTGGCGCTACTAGCGGGGAAGTACAATGAGCAGTTCTTC. As protein: CASSSVALLAGKYNEQFF. The variable domain in full, with the rest retrieved from reference TRBV11-2 and TRBJ2-1, is EAGVAQSPRYKIIEKRQSVAFWCNPISGHATLYWYQQILGQGPKLLIQFQNNGVVDDSQLPKDRFSAERLKGVDSTLKIQPAKLEDSAVYLCASSSVALLAGKYNEQFFGPGTRLTVL.